These 12 T cell receptor beta chains were all obtained from the same sample, sequenced in a study of blood T cell repertoires in COVID-19. Only in-frame clones appear in the TCRdb table, and some are missing; sequencing was by immunoSEQ multiplex PCR. This table has 100,000 or so clones, roughly 92% appearing once. Sample: peripheral blood. These receptors all come from a man over 45 with active COVID-19.

The chain recombines TRBV28 with TRBJ2-1; 13 bases line up with TRBD2. Trimming cost V 8 bases and J 8 bases; bases outside gene matches: 15. Germline lookup yields CDR1 MDHEN and CDR2 SYDVKM. The CDR3 runs to 17 residues. The CDR3 region is CASGPPTRTSGSDEQFF. The CDR3 nucleotides read TGTGCCAGCGGCCCACCCACCCGGACTAGCGGGAGCGATGAGCAGTTCTTC.

This chain links TRBV7-6 with TRBJ2-2, with 7 bases fitting TRBD1. Germline lookup yields CDR1 SGHVS and CDR2 FNYEAQ. There are 16 residues in the CDR3. Trimming at V came to 4 bases and at J to 4 bases, leaving 9 bases not matched to a gene. The CDR3, as DNA: TGTGCCAGCAGCTACCGACAGGGACGGGTCACCGGGGAGCTGTTTTTT. Protein sequence: CASSYRQGRVTGELFF.

The chain couples TRBV2 to TRBJ2-7; 7 bases are a match to TRBD1. Germline V lookup: CDR1 SNHLY, CDR2 FYNNEI. The CDR3 is 15 residues long. V lost 6 bases to trimming and J lost 0 bases; unmatched junction nucleotides: 8. The CDR3 DNA reads as TGTGCCAGCAGCGTCGGACAGGCGAGCTCCTACGAGCAGTACTTC. Translated, it gives CASSVGQASSYEQYF.

This chain joins TRBV5-1 and TRBJ2-3; D not resolved. The CDR3 is 13 amino acids. Germline CDR1 SGHRS, CDR2 YFSETQ. The V and J ends lost 4 bases and 5 bases respectively, with 11 bases between them. CDR3 nucleotide sequence: TGCGCCAGCAGCCAGAAACCGGGAGATACGCAGTATTTT. Translation gives CASSQKPGDTQYF.

CDR3 region: CAIPSQLAGYNEQFF. CDR3 DNA: TGTGCCATCCCAAGCCAGCTAGCGGGATACAATGAGCAGTTCTTC. The chain joins TRBV5-4 to TRBJ2-1, with TRBD2 matching 9 bases. The V gene's germline CDR1 is SGHNT and CDR2 YYREEE (reference sequence). J lost 4 bases, V lost 9 bases, and 11 bases had no gene match. This CDR3 is 15 amino acids long.

V is TRBV12-3 or TRBV12-4 and J is TRBJ1-2; 9 nucleotides agree with TRBD1. The CDR3 runs to 12 residues. Trimming cost V 6 bases and J 4 bases; bases outside gene matches: 0. This chain's CDR3 is CASRTGGYGYTF. CDR3 bases: TGTGCCAGCAGGACAGGGGGCTATGGCTACACCTTC.

This chain joins TRBV30 and TRBJ1-3, with TRBD1 matching over 7 bases. Trimming took 2 bases from V and 3 from J; bases not matched to a gene: 7. The V gene's germline CDR1 is GTSNPN and CDR2 SVGIG (reference sequence). There are 15 residues in the CDR3. CDR3 sequence (DNA): TGTGCCTGGAGTTTCAAACAGGGGTTTGGAAACACCATATATTTT. Its translation is CAWSFKQGFGNTIYF.

This rearrangement joins TRBV20-1 to TRBJ2-1, with 7 bases lining up with TRBD1. Trimming took 4 bases from V and 10 from J; bases not matched to a gene: 4. The V gene's germline CDR1 is DFQATT and CDR2 SNEGSKA (reference sequence). The CDR3 totals 11 residues. The CDR3 spells CSAKPGQEQFF. Written as DNA, the CDR3 is TGCAGTGCTAAACCGGGACAGGAGCAGTTCTTC.

The CDR3 reads CASTTSGDVNEQFF. CDR3 DNA: TGCGCCAGCACAACTAGCGGGGATGTCAATGAGCAGTTCTTC. J is TRBJ2-1 and V is TRBV5-1; 10 bases are shared with TRBD2. This CDR3 comprises 14 residues. V shed 6 bases, J shed 6 bases, and the junction held 6 bases outside the gene matches. Looked up from germline, CDR1 is SGHRS and CDR2 is YFSETQ.

The chain employs TRBV6-5 and TRBJ1-4; possibly TRBD1 for D (5 bases). CDR1 and CDR2 (germline): MNHEY, SVGAGI. The CDR3 is 14 residues long. Trimming pared 2 bases from V and 3 bases from J, leaving 7 bases between. The CDR3 DNA sequence: TGTGCCAGCAGTTACAGGGGCCCTAATGAAAAACTGTTTTTT. This gives the protein CASSYRGPNEKLFF.

V and J are TRBV19 and TRBJ1-1; D unclear. The V end was cut by 6 bases, the J end by 1 base, with 9 bases between. This CDR3 has 13 residues. Germline-derived CDR1 and CDR2 are LNHDA and SQIVND (reference sequence). The CDR3 is CASRTLGNTEAFF. In DNA form, the CDR3 reads TGTGCCAGTAGGACTTTAGGGAACACTGAAGCTTTCTTT. Full variable domain (remainder filled in from reference TRBV19 and TRBJ1-1): DGGITQSPKYLFRKEGQNVTLSCEQNLNHDAMYWYRQDPGQGLRLIYYSQIVNDFQKGDIAEGYSVSREKKESFPLTVTSAQKNPTAFYLCASRTLGNTEAFFGQGTRLTVV.

The sample holds one count of this clone. The gene calls are TRBV4-1 and TRBJ2-7, with D possibly TRBD1 on 7 matching bases. CDR3 length: 16 residues. From germline, CDR1 is MGHRA and CDR2 YSYEKL. The V and J ends lost 1 base and 4 bases respectively, with 17 bases between them. CDR3 coding DNA: TGCGCCAGCAGCCAAGGCCCACAGGGGCGGGATTACGAGCAGTACTTC. Protein sequence: CASSQGPQGRDYEQYF.